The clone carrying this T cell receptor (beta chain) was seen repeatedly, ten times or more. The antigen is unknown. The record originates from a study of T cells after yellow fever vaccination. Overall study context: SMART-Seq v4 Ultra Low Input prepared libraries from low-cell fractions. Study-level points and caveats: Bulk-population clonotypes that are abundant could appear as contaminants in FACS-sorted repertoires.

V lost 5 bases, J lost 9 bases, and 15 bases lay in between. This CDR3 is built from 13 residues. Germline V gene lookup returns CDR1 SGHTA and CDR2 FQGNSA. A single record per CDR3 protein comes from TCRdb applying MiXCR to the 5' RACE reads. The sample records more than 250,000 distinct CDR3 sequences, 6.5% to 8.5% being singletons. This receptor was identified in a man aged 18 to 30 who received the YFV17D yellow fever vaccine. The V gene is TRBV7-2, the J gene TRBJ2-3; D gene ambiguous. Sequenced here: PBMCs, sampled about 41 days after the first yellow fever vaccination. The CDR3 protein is CASSPSDLGTQYF. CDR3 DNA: TGTGCCAGCAGCCCCTCCGACCTGGGGACGCAGTATTTT.